This T cell receptor (beta chain) was identified in a study of T cell repertoires in cytomegalovirus infection. The wider study: Epitope selection comprised recently identified HLA-C-restricted CMV epitopes and well-studied HLA-B-restricted CMV epitopes. Matching HLA type, along with CMV infection, was indicated by public TCR beta signatures.

TCRdb reprocessed the reads via MiXCR and lists one record per CDR3 protein. The data contain around 900,000 distinct CDR3 sequences, around 30% of them singletons. This clonotype was seen a handful of times. Its antigen is not identified. The junction does not match germline at one end; this may be a read error. Germline V lookup: CDR1 MNHEY, CDR2 SMNVEV (reference sequence). The CDR3 loop spans 11 amino acids. The TCR was taken from a human donor in good health (CMV status not recorded). Some clones in this sample may be carry-over from other donors' samples. Sequences were derived from cultured CD8+ T cells from PBMCs, sampled from culture after CMV antigen stimulation. The V and J genes are TRBV27 and TRBJ2-1, with 8 bases aligning to TRBD1. In DNA form, the CDR3 reads TGTGCCAGCAGTCAAGGGACAGGTTTGGTCTTC. Translated, it gives CASSQGTGLVF.